A selection of T cell receptor beta chains follows, all from one sample in a study of blood T cell repertoires in COVID-19. The assay was immunoSEQ multiplex PCR, and TCRdb's table has in-frame clones only and misses some. The data contain 55,000 to 65,000 clones, about nine tenths of them singletons. The sample consisted of peripheral blood. The receptors come from a human donor with acute or convalescent COVID-19. The donor label of this sample is uncertain. CDR3s include the opening cysteine and the closing phenylalanine or tryptophan. The order of the fields is clone size, CDR3 length, V gene, J gene, D gene, CDR3 protein, CDR3 DNA. A D gene is named only where the DNA matches it firmly. The size entry is marked missing in some rows and otherwise reads once, few, many or a size class.

clone size: NA
CDR3 length: 12
V gene: TRBV10-2
J gene: TRBJ1-1
D gene: NA
CDR3 protein: CASSISNTEAFF
CDR3 DNA: TGCGCCAGCAGTATCTCGAACACTGAAGCTTTCTTT

clone size: NA
CDR3 length: 13
V gene: TRBV12-3/TRBV12-4
J gene: TRBJ1-1
D gene: NA
CDR3 protein: CASSFTQSTEAFF
CDR3 DNA: TGTGCCAGCAGTTTTACTCAATCCACTGAAGCTTTCTTT

clone size: once
CDR3 length: 17
V gene: TRBV5-1
J gene: TRBJ2-1
D gene: TRBD1
CDR3 protein: CASSLAARGSSYNEQFF
CDR3 DNA: TGCGCCAGCAGCTTGGCCGCCAGGGGGAGCTCCTACAATGAGCAGTTCTTC

clone size: NA
CDR3 length: 15
V gene: TRBV19
J gene: TRBJ2-7
D gene: NA
CDR3 protein: CASSQDTDYFYEQYF
CDR3 DNA: TGTGCCAGTAGTCAGGACACTGATTACTTTTACGAGCAGTACTTC

clone size: NA
CDR3 length: 17
V gene: TRBV18
J gene: TRBJ2-6
D gene: TRBD1
CDR3 protein: CASSPWTGVSGANVLTF
CDR3 DNA: TGTGCCAGCTCACCTTGGACAGGAGTCTCTGGGGCCAACGTCCTGACTTTC

clone size: NA
CDR3 length: 14
V gene: TRBV7-8
J gene: TRBJ1-6
D gene: NA
CDR3 protein: CASSLESGQSPLHF
CDR3 DNA: TGTGCCAGCAGCTTAGAAAGCGGGCAATCACCCCTCCACTTT

clone size: NA
CDR3 length: 17
V gene: TRBV28
J gene: TRBJ2-3
D gene: TRBD2
CDR3 protein: CASSFPGGSGVPDTQYF
CDR3 DNA: TGTGCCAGCAGCTTCCCCGGCGGGAGTGGAGTCCCAGATACGCAGTATTTT

clone size: NA
CDR3 length: 14
V gene: TRBV3-1/TRBV3-2
J gene: TRBJ2-1
D gene: NA
CDR3 protein: CASSQDPSGDEQFF
CDR3 DNA: TGTGCCAGCAGCCAAGATCCGTCCGGGGATGAGCAGTTCTTC

clone size: NA
CDR3 length: 11
V gene: TRBV5-1
J gene: TRBJ1-1
D gene: NA
CDR3 protein: CASRGLGEAFF
CDR3 DNA: TGCGCCAGCCGAGGATTGGGTGAAGCTTTCTTT

clone size: NA
CDR3 length: 14
V gene: TRBV28
J gene: TRBJ2-4
D gene: NA
CDR3 protein: CASSLSEAKNIQYF
CDR3 DNA: TGTGCCAGCAGTCTAAGCGAAGCCAAAAACATTCAGTACTTC

clone size: NA
CDR3 length: 18
V gene: TRBV5-1
J gene: TRBJ2-3
D gene: TRBD2
CDR3 protein: CASSPAGTSGRALDTQYF
CDR3 DNA: TGCGCCAGCAGCCCCGCCGGTACTAGCGGGAGGGCCCTAGATACGCAGTATTTT

clone size: NA
CDR3 length: 15
V gene: TRBV19
J gene: TRBJ1-1
D gene: TRBD1
CDR3 protein: CASSMTRQGDTEAFF
CDR3 DNA: TGTGCCAGTAGTATGACCAGACAGGGAGACACTGAAGCTTTCTTT

clone size: NA
CDR3 length: 13
V gene: TRBV29-1
J gene: TRBJ1-1
D gene: TRBD1
CDR3 protein: CSAERGRGTEAFF
CDR3 DNA: TGCAGCGCCGAGAGGGGGCGTGGCACTGAAGCTTTCTTT

clone size: NA
CDR3 length: 15
V gene: TRBV28
J gene: TRBJ2-3
D gene: TRBD2
CDR3 protein: CASSYLAAGPDTQYF
CDR3 DNA: TGTGCCAGCAGTTATCTAGCGGCAGGTCCAGATACGCAGTATTTT

clone size: NA
CDR3 length: 13
V gene: TRBV11-3
J gene: TRBJ2-3
D gene: NA
CDR3 protein: CASSSPSTDTQYF
CDR3 DNA: TGTGCCAGCAGCTCTCCCAGCACAGATACGCAGTATTTT

clone size: NA
CDR3 length: 16
V gene: TRBV11-2
J gene: TRBJ1-1
D gene: NA
CDR3 protein: CASSFGAGGGLTEAFF
CDR3 DNA: TGTGCCAGCAGCTTTGGAGCCGGGGGTGGATTAACTGAAGCTTTCTTT

clone size: medium-sized
CDR3 length: 16
V gene: TRBV18
J gene: TRBJ2-2
D gene: NA
CDR3 protein: CASSPTRERSTGELFF
CDR3 DNA: TGTGCCAGCTCACCCACCAGGGAAAGGAGCACCGGGGAGCTGTTTTTT